This T cell receptor beta chain was profiled in a study of technical replicates of blood from several donors. V lost 6 bases to trimming and J lost 3 bases; unmatched junction nucleotides: 7. This CDR3 comprises 15 residues. Germline CDR1 is MNHNY and CDR2 is SVGAGI (reference sequence). Assay: immunoSEQ multiplex PCR; the TCRdb copy retains only in-frame clones and omits some. The sample yields tens of thousands of clones, around 97% seen once. The material sequenced was T cells isolated from PBMCs. This sequence joins TRBV6-6 and TRBJ1-5; TRBD1 aligns across 8 bases. The source of this sequence is a human donor in good health. The CDR3 DNA reads TGTGCCAGCAGCCGTGGGGGACAGGACAATCAGCCCCAGCATTTT. Amino acid sequence: CASSRGGQDNQPQHF.